This TCR beta chain came from a study of cytomegalovirus exposure and HLA in healthy donors. TCRdb's copy holds only in-frame clones and misses some; the assay was immunoSEQ multiplex PCR. Of tens of thousands of clones detected, around 94% appear once; the ten largest clones hold approximately 2.5%. Trimming pared 3 bases from V and 0 bases from J, leaving 12 bases between. Germline V gene data show CDR1 as SNHLY and CDR2 as FYNNEI. The CDR3 has 16 residues. Worth noting for this clone: Its antigen remains unknown.

Study-wide results and limits: Altogether, more than 150 TCR beta chains were recorded as cytomegalovirus-associated. For cytomegalovirus status, the classifier reportedly gave diagnoses with high specificity and sensitivity. According to a later analysis, TCR clusters from the first cohort tended to co-occur in the 120 or so validation repertoires. Among TCR sequences, most were rare, though some public TCRs appeared in many donors.

The receptor comes from a man aged 18-30 years in good health and CMV-seronegative. V usage is TRBV2 and J usage is TRBJ1-5, with D perhaps matching TRBD1 (5 bases). The sequenced material came from PBMCs. DNA for the CDR3: TGTGCCAGCAGTGATGACAGAAACTATAGCAATCAGCCCCAGCATTTT. Protein: CASSDDRNYSNQPQHF.